These 21 T cell receptor beta chains were all obtained from the same sample, sequenced in a study of T cell responses to AZD1222 COVID-19 vaccine. Sequencing was performed with immunoSEQ multiplex PCR; in TCRdb, only in-frame clones are kept and a portion is missing. Of roughly 66,000 clones listed, roughly four fifths were seen once; the top ten hold under 6%. This sample comprised peripheral blood, obtained on day 0 of AZD1222 vaccination. These receptors all stem from an adult in good health.

This chain connects TRBV25-1 to TRBJ1-6; no reliable D call. From germline, CDR1 is MGHDK and CDR2 SYGVNS. V was trimmed by 2 bases and J by 6 bases, leaving 5 bases between them. The CDR3 has 13 residues. This CDR3 reads CASSEGGNSPLHF. In DNA, the CDR3 is TGTGCCAGCAGTGAAGGAGGTAATTCACCCCTCCACTTT.

Only one count was recorded for this clone. V is TRBV6-5 and J is TRBJ2-7; 12 nucleotides agree with TRBD1. Losses at the gene ends were 4 bases for V and 4 bases for J; bases not matched to a gene: 5. The CDR3 is made up of 15 amino acids. Looked up from germline, CDR1 is MNHEY and CDR2 is SVGAGI. This chain's CDR3 is CASSSRDRGQYEQYF. The CDR3 DNA reads as TGTGCCAGCAGTTCCCGGGACAGGGGGCAGTACGAGCAGTACTTC.

The J gene is TRBJ2-7, the V gene TRBV5-4; 7 nucleotides agree with TRBD1. Per germline, CDR1 SGHNT and CDR2 YYREEE (reference sequence). The CDR3 consists of 14 residues. The V gene end was trimmed by 4 bases and the J gene end by 3 bases; junction bases not matched to a gene: 7. The CDR3 DNA is TGTGCCAGCAGCCTTAACGGACAGGTCTACGAGCAGTACTTC. Translation gives CASSLNGQVYEQYF.

This clone came up once. The rearrangement joins TRBV11-2 to TRBJ2-4; D unclear. The CDR3 has 13 residues. V lost 6 bases and J 1 base, leaving 7 bases between the germline ends. Germline CDR1 and CDR2: SGHAT and FQNNGV. The CDR3 loop reads CASRTIAKNIQYF. The CDR3, as DNA: TGTGCCAGCAGGACGATCGCCAAAAACATTCAGTACTTC.

This sequence joins TRBV11-2 and TRBJ2-2, with TRBD2 matching 12 bases. Germline-derived CDR1 and CDR2 are SGHAT and FQNNGV. The trim removed 5 bases at V and 0 bases at J, leaving 4 bases unmatched. The CDR3 contains 17 residues. In nucleotides, the CDR3 is TGTGCCAGCAGCCCCGGACTAGCGGGGACGAACACCGGGGAGCTGTTTTTT. Amino acid sequence: CASSPGLAGTNTGELFF.

The chain combines TRBV11-3 with TRBJ1-1; D remains ambiguous. This CDR3 spans 13 amino acids. V shed 1 base and J shed 6 bases, with 9 bases lying between them. CDR1 is SGHNT, CDR2 YENEEA, per germline. The CDR3 DNA reads as TGTGCCAGCAGCTTAGCCCTCAGAGCTGAAGCTTTCTTT. Protein: CASSLALRAEAFF. Variable domain in full (rest from reference TRBV11-3 and TRBJ1-1): EAGVVQSPRYKIIEKKQPVAFWCNPISGHNTLYWYLQNLGQGPELLIRYENEEAVDDSQLPKDRFSAERLKGVDSTLKIQPAELGDSAVYLCASSLALRAEAFFGQGTRLTVV.

The chain couples TRBV13 to TRBJ2-5, with 7 bases aligning to TRBD1. Germline values: CDR1 PRHDT, CDR2 FYEKMQ (reference sequence). V lost 5 bases and J lost 5; bases outside the gene matches: 14. This CDR3 contains 16 residues. The CDR3: CASSQGPSYRGETQYF. CDR3 nucleotides: TGTGCCAGCAGCCAAGGCCCCTCGTACAGGGGCGAGACCCAGTACTTC.

The genes are TRBV5-1 and TRBJ1-1, with 10 bases fitting TRBD1. The CDR3 loop spans 19 amino acids. The J segment lost 0 bases and the V segment lost 0 bases, leaving 11 bases of the junction unmatched. Germline loops: CDR1 SGHRS, CDR2 YFSETQ. In DNA form, the CDR3 reads TGCGCCAGCAGCTTGGCGTTCCGGGACAGGGGCCCCATGAACACTGAAGCTTTCTTT. Protein product: CASSLAFRDRGPMNTEAFF.

The chain has TRBV5-4 and TRBJ2-7, with TRBD2 identical over 9 bases. The CDR3 spans 14 residues. Germline V gene lookup returns CDR1 SGHNT and CDR2 YYREEE (reference sequence). Trimming cost V 2 bases and J 6 bases; bases outside gene matches: 6. The CDR3 spells CASSFWGLAGEQYF. CDR3 DNA sequence: TGTGCCAGCAGCTTTTGGGGACTAGCAGGCGAGCAGTACTTC.

V is TRBV19 and J is TRBJ1-5; 8 positions match TRBD1. Per germline, CDR1 LNHDA and CDR2 SQIVND (reference sequence). Unmatched junction bases numbered 7, after V lost 3 bases and J lost 6 bases. This CDR3 spans 15 amino acids. CDR3 bases: TGTGCCAGTAGTATTATCTGGACAGGGAGTCAGCCCCAGCATTTT. Translated: CASSIIWTGSQPQHF. Looking up the rest from reference TRBV19 and TRBJ1-5 gives the full variable domain: DGGITQSPKYLFRKEGQNVTLSCEQNLNHDAMYWYRQDPGQGLRLIYYSQIVNDFQKGDIAEGYSVSREKKESFPLTVTSAQKNPTAFYLCASSIIWTGSQPQHFGDGTRLSIL.

CDR3 in amino acids: CASSELVAGRVTQYF. CDR3 bases: TGTGCCAGCAGTGAATTGGTAGCGGGGAGGGTTACGCAGTATTTT. J is TRBJ2-3 and V is TRBV6-1, with 8 bases identical to TRBD2. V lost 2 bases and J lost 8; bases outside the gene matches: 9. The CDR3 is 15 residues long. In germline, CDR1 is MNHNS, CDR2 SASEGT.

Here the CDR3 reads CASLGPMNTEAFF. CDR3 DNA: TGCGCCAGCTTAGGCCCTATGAACACTGAAGCTTTCTTT. The J gene is TRBJ1-1, the V gene TRBV5-1; no clear D. The germline gives CDR1 SGHRS, CDR2 YFSETQ. This CDR3 comprises 13 residues. Trimming shortened V by 7 bases and J by 0 bases, and 10 bases separated the two germline ends.

The V and J genes are TRBV15 and TRBJ2-7, with D perhaps TRBD1 (5 bases). V lost 1 base and J 2 bases, leaving 9 bases between the germline ends. The germline V gene has CDR1 LNHNV and CDR2 YYDKDF (reference sequence). There are 14 residues in the CDR3. The CDR3 reads CATSRGTGTYEQYF. The CDR3, as DNA: TGTGCCACCAGCAGAGGAACAGGAACCTACGAGCAGTACTTC.

In its sample, this clone was seen a few times. The J gene is TRBJ1-3, the V gene TRBV6-5; D is perhaps TRBD1 (5 bases). The CDR3 length is 14 residues. The V end lost 4 bases, the J end lost 1 base, and 8 bases lay between the germline ends. Per germline, CDR1 MNHEY and CDR2 SVGAGI. In DNA form, the CDR3 reads TGTGCCAGCAGTTGGGGCAGATCTGGAAACACCATATATTTT. This encodes CASSWGRSGNTIYF.

The V and J genes are TRBV27 and TRBJ2-7, with D perhaps matching TRBD2 (6 bases). This CDR3 contains 13 residues. V was shortened by 3 bases and J by 3 bases, with 9 bases between the two germline ends. Germline V CDR1 and CDR2: MNHEY, SMNVEV (reference sequence). CDR3: CASSFGGSYEQYF. The DNA of the CDR3 is TGTGCCAGCAGTTTTGGGGGGAGCTACGAGCAGTACTTC.

The genes are TRBV19 and TRBJ2-3, with D maybe TRBD2 (5 bases). The CDR3 has 16 amino acids. CDR1 and CDR2 (germline): LNHDA, SQIVND (reference sequence). V was shortened by 1 base and J by 6 bases, with 17 bases between the two germline ends. CDR3 loop: CASSIGLATSEDTQYF. The CDR3 nucleotides read TGTGCCAGTAGTATAGGGCTAGCTACCTCCGAGGATACGCAGTATTTT.

This chain joins TRBV5-6 and TRBJ1-5; D might be TRBD1 (5 bases). Germline V gene sequence: CDR1 SGHDT, CDR2 YYEEEE. V dropped 5 bases and J dropped 1 base, with 19 bases sitting between them. The CDR3 totals 17 residues. CDR3 protein: CASSSYDRGLSNQPQHF. In nucleotides, the CDR3 is TGTGCCAGCAGTAGCTATGACCGGGGCCTCAGCAATCAGCCCCAGCATTTT. Full variable domain (rest looked up from reference TRBV5-6 and TRBJ1-5): DAGVTQSPTHLIKTRGQQVTLRCSPKSGHDTVSWYQQALGQGPQFIFQYYEEEERQRGNFPDRFSGHQFPNYSSELNVNALLLGDSALYLCASSSYDRGLSNQPQHFGDGTRLSIL.

The CDR3 region has the DNA TGTGCCAGCAGTCCTCAATTGACAGGTGCCTACAATGAGCAGTTCTTC. Translated, it gives CASSPQLTGAYNEQFF. The chain recombines TRBV28 with TRBJ2-1, with a possible D match to TRBD1 (6 bases). The CDR3 covers 16 residues. Germline V CDR1 and CDR2: MDHEN, SYDVKM. V lost 5 bases and J 2 bases, leaving 16 bases between the germline ends.

A single count supports this clone. The genes are TRBV27 and TRBJ1-6; 10 bases agree with TRBD1. V lost 5 bases to trimming and J lost 3 bases; unmatched junction nucleotides: 1. Germline loops: CDR1 MNHEY, CDR2 SMNVEV (reference sequence). The CDR3 consists of 15 residues. CDR3 region: CASSRTGGYNSPLHF. The CDR3 DNA follows: TGTGCCAGCAGTAGGACAGGGGGCTATAATTCACCCCTCCACTTT.

This clone came up a few times. V gene TRBV30 combines with J gene TRBJ1-2; 7 bases agree with TRBD1. This CDR3 contains 12 residues. J lost 7 bases, V lost 4 bases, and 6 bases had no gene match. CDR1 is GTSNPN and CDR2 is SVGIG in the germline V gene (reference sequence). CDR3 coding DNA: TGTGCCTGGACAGGGGGGAATGGTGGCTACACCTTC. This gives the protein CAWTGGNGGYTF.

The chain combines TRBV20-1 with TRBJ2-1, with 9 bases matching TRBD2. J lost 4 bases, V lost 3 bases, and 4 bases had no gene match. Looked up from germline, CDR1 is DFQATT and CDR2 is SNEGSKA (reference sequence). CDR3 length: 14 residues. The CDR3 sequence is CSASSSGKYNEQFF. Here the CDR3 DNA reads TGCAGTGCTAGTTCTAGCGGGAAGTACAATGAGCAGTTCTTC.